This TCR beta chain was found in a study of siplizumab effects on memory and regulatory T cells. Study results and caveats: Many proliferating CD4+ or CD8+ clones remained unclassified. Roughly 75-96% of them could not be assigned either a naive or a memory phenotype.

As concerns this clone: As yet, its antigen is unknown.

Per individual sample, approximately 91,000 TCR templates were assayed. Profiled with immunoSEQ multiplex PCR; TCRdb holds only in-frame clones, not every one. The sample consists of some 97,000 clones, 91% of them appearing once. J was trimmed by 4 bases and V by 1 base; bases with no gene match: 6. This CDR3 has 15 amino acids. Germline-derived CDR1 and CDR2 are LNHDA and SQIVND (reference sequence). V usage is TRBV19 and J usage is TRBJ2-5; 7 bases fit TRBD1. The clonotype originates from a human donor in good health. Some clones in this sample may be carry-over from other donors' samples. The sequencing sample was made of CD4+ T cells sorted from blood. In nucleotides, the CDR3 is TGTGCCAGTAGTATAGTGACAGGGTTCGGAGAGACCCAGTACTTC. Protein product: CASSIVTGFGETQYF.